The 27 T cell receptor beta chains given below trace back to one sample, sequenced in a study of T-cell reconstitution after alpha-beta-depleted transplantation in children. Unique molecular identifiers featured in how the TCRbeta library was prepared. TCRdb re-analysed the PCR reads in MiXCR, keeping a single row per CDR3 protein. The table shows about 400,000 distinct CDR3 sequences, with over 20% occurring only once. Sequences were derived from PBMCs from the stem cell graft donor, sampled from the stem cell graft. All receptors derive from a human donor who donated a stem cell graft to a child with acute myeloid leukemia.

The chain recombines TRBV4-2 with TRBJ2-1, with D possibly being TRBD2 (6 bases). Between the trimmed V and J ends, which lost 0 bases and 6 bases, there was a span of 15 bases. CDR1 is LGHNA, CDR2 YNFKEQ, per germline. The CDR3 loop spans 16 amino acids. The CDR3 nucleotides are TGTGCCAGCAGCCAAGATCCCGGGACTTGGGGCAATGAGCAGTTCTTC. The encoded protein is CASSQDPGTWGNEQFF.

Turning to this clonotype: One end of the junction is discordant with germline, which a read error may explain. This chain links TRBV12-3 or TRBV12-4 with TRBJ1-5, with a possible D match to TRBD1 (6 bases). There are 14 residues in the CDR3. The CDR3 is CANSTGPSNQPQHF. The CDR3 DNA reads TGTGCCAACAGTACAGGGCCCAGCAATCAGCCCCAGCATTTT.

This clonotype was seen repeatedly, ten times or more. The chain uses TRBV6-5 and TRBJ2-3; D is perhaps TRBD2 (6 bases). The CDR3 contains 14 residues. Per the germline V gene, CDR1 is MNHEY and CDR2 is SVGAGI. Trimming shortened V by 2 bases and J by 3 bases, and 9 bases separated the two germline ends. This CDR3 is CASSYLLATDTQYF. The CDR3 DNA is TGTGCCAGCAGTTACCTACTAGCAACAGATACGCAGTATTTT.

This clonotype was found a few times. This chain joins TRBV20-1 and TRBJ2-3; 14 nucleotides agree with TRBD2. The J segment lost 0 bases and the V segment lost 0 bases, leaving 8 bases of the junction unmatched. The germline CDR1 and CDR2 sequences are DFQATT and SNEGSKA (reference sequence). The CDR3 extends over 19 amino acids. DNA of the CDR3: TGCAGTGCTAGAGATCTTCGACTAGCGGGAGGGCCGAGCACAGATACGCAGTATTTT. Translated, it gives CSARDLRLAGGPSTDTQYF.

As DNA, the CDR3 is TGCAGCGTCAGGGGCCCCAGGAGTAGGGGGACAGATACGCAGTATTTT. It translates to CSVRGPRSRGTDTQYF. The V call is TRBV29-1, the J call TRBJ2-3, with D possibly TRBD1 on 6 matching bases. This CDR3 spans 16 amino acids. The germline V and J ends were trimmed by 6 bases and 3 bases, with 22 bases remaining between them. CDR1 SQVTM and CDR2 ANQGSEA come from the germline V gene.

This clonotype appeared a few times. This chain uses TRBV20-1 with TRBJ2-1; D might be TRBD1 (7 bases). Between the trimmed V and J ends, which lost 6 bases and 6 bases, there was a span of 18 bases. The CDR3 is 14 amino acids. Germline V gives CDR1 DFQATT, CDR2 SNEGSKA (reference sequence). CDR3 DNA: TGCAGTGCCCTCGGGGGACAGAGCACCAATGAGCAGTTCTTC. Translated: CSALGGQSTNEQFF.

The sample holds one count of this clonotype. CDR3 in amino acids: CATSREKASSTEAFF. The CDR3 DNA reads TGTGCCACCAGCAGAGAAAAGGCCTCAAGCACTGAAGCTTTCTTT. The V gene is TRBV15, the J gene TRBJ1-1; no definite D call. The CDR3 totals 15 residues. The germline CDR1 and CDR2 sequences are LNHNV and YYDKDF (reference sequence). The V gene lost 0 bases and the J gene lost 4 bases, with 12 bases spanning the gap.

The chain couples TRBV20-1 to TRBJ2-7; D possibly corresponds to TRBD1 (5 bases). Germline loops: CDR1 DFQATT, CDR2 SNEGSKA (reference sequence). The CDR3 loop spans 13 amino acids. V was shortened by 3 bases and J by 5 bases, with 14 bases between the two germline ends. This chain's CDR3 is CSASGQGINEQYF. The CDR3 DNA reads as TGCAGTGCTAGCGGGCAGGGAATCAACGAGCAGTACTTC.

There are a few counts of this clonotype. The rearrangement uses TRBV20-1 and TRBJ2-5, with TRBD1 identical over 10 bases. Trimming cost V 3 bases and J 4 bases; bases outside gene matches: 2. This CDR3 contains 13 residues. From germline, CDR1 is DFQATT and CDR2 SNEGSKA (reference sequence). The CDR3 spells CSARGTGVETQYF. The CDR3 nucleotides are TGCAGTGCTAGGGGGACAGGGGTAGAGACCCAGTACTTC.

The CDR3 sequence is CATSRDSSGTYEQYF. The CDR3 DNA follows: TGTGCCACCAGCAGAGATTCTAGCGGGACCTACGAGCAGTACTTC. The rearrangement joins TRBV15 to TRBJ2-7; 9 positions match TRBD2. The CDR3 extends over 15 amino acids. The V gene's germline CDR1 is LNHNV and CDR2 YYDKDF (reference sequence). Trimming took 0 bases from V and 2 from J; bases not matched to a gene: 2.

The chain links TRBV6-2 or TRBV6-3 to TRBJ1-5; D perhaps matches TRBD1 (6 bases). CDR3 size: 17 residues. Trimming left V 6 bases short and J 2 bases short, with 20 bases between. CDR1 is MNHEY and CDR2 is SVGEGT in the germline V gene. Written as DNA, the CDR3 is TGTGCCAGCAGCCGAGAGAGTACAGGGTTAGGCAATCAGCCCCAGCATTTT. It is translated as CASSRESTGLGNQPQHF.

V and J are TRBV12-3 or TRBV12-4 and TRBJ2-3; a weak D match, TRBD2 (6 bases). The CDR3 is 17 amino acids. The V and J ends lost 8 bases and 3 bases respectively, with 24 bases between them. As DNA, the CDR3 is TGTGCCAGCTGGGCCAGCGGGCGCCCCTTTGGGACAGATACGCAGTATTTT. Encoded protein: CASWASGRPFGTDTQYF.

This clonotype was found a few times. J is TRBJ2-7 and V is TRBV12-3 or TRBV12-4; 12 bases match TRBD2. Losses at the gene ends were 5 bases for V and 4 bases for J; bases not matched to a gene: 6. CDR3 length equals 15 residues. DNA for the CDR3: TGTGCCAGCAGTCCCAGACTAGCGGGAGAATACGAGCAGTACTTC. Amino acids: CASSPRLAGEYEQYF.

The chain combines TRBV29-1 with TRBJ1-1; D gene ambiguous. CDR3 size: 13 residues. The ends were cut back, 7 bases at V and 0 bases at J, with 12 bases in the middle. Germline loops: CDR1 SQVTM, CDR2 ANQGSEA. The CDR3 is CSASQDMNTEAFF. The CDR3 nucleotides are TGCAGCGCAAGTCAGGATATGAACACTGAAGCTTTCTTT.

This rearrangement joins TRBV5-1 to TRBJ1-4; D gene uncertain. V lost 0 bases to trimming and J lost 4 bases, with 7 bases between them. The CDR3 length is 14 residues. CDR1 SGHRS and CDR2 YFSETQ come from the germline V gene. The CDR3: CASSLERINEKLFF. Here the CDR3 DNA reads TGCGCCAGCAGCTTGGAAAGGATTAATGAAAAACTGTTTTTT.

This clonotype occurred a few times. The CDR3, as DNA: TGTGCCAGCAGTTACGGGGGGACAGGGAGAAATGAGCAGTTCTTC. It encodes CASSYGGTGRNEQFF. V usage is TRBV6-2 or TRBV6-3 and J usage is TRBJ2-1, with TRBD1 matching 9 bases. The CDR3 totals 15 residues. V was clipped by 2 bases and J by 7 bases; unmatched bases: 6. CDR1 and CDR2 (germline): MNHEY, SVGEGT.

The V and J genes are TRBV13 and TRBJ1-1; TRBD1 aligns across 7 bases. The length of the CDR3 is 15 residues. Germline CDR1 reads PRHDT; CDR2 reads FYEKMQ (reference sequence). The V and J ends lost 5 bases and 2 bases, in that order; junction bases with no gene match: 8. CDR3 DNA sequence: TGTGCCAGCAGCATATTAGACAGGGTTAACACTGAAGCTTTCTTT. Protein product: CASSILDRVNTEAFF. Drawing the rest from reference TRBV13 and TRBJ1-1, the complete variable domain is AAGVIQSPRHLIKEKRETATLKCYPIPRHDTVYWYQQGPGQDPQFLISFYEKMQSDKGSIPDRFSAQQFSDYHSELNMSSLELGDSALYFCASSILDRVNTEAFFGQGTRLTVV.

This clonotype turned up a few times. This sequence joins TRBV6-1 and TRBJ1-6, with 10 bases lining up with TRBD1. This CDR3 spans 17 amino acids. V dropped 6 bases and J dropped 6; count of bases not matched to a gene: 11. Germline assignment: CDR1 MNHNS and CDR2 SASEGT. The CDR3 loop reads CASRRLGQGNFNSPLHF. In DNA, the CDR3 is TGTGCCAGCAGGCGACTGGGACAGGGGAATTTTAATTCACCCCTCCACTTT.

This chain connects TRBV5-4 to TRBJ1-1; D call uncertain. This CDR3 spans 15 amino acids. In germline, CDR1 is SGHNT, CDR2 YYREEE (reference sequence). Trimming shortened V by 4 bases and J by 0 bases, and 13 bases separated the two germline ends. In DNA form, the CDR3 reads TGTGCCAGCAGCCCATCGGCCGGTATGAACACTGAAGCTTTCTTT. This sequence encodes CASSPSAGMNTEAFF.

CDR3 amino acids: CASSQRTSGRNEQFF. CDR3 coding DNA: TGTGCCAGCAGCCAAAGGACTAGCGGGAGGAACGAGCAGTTCTTC. The V call is TRBV4-2, the J call TRBJ2-1; 14 nucleotides agree with TRBD2. V trimming: 2 bases; J trimming: 10 bases; junction bases outside the gene matches: 4. Germline CDR1 and CDR2: LGHNA and YNFKEQ. The CDR3 is 15 amino acids.

This clonotype was seen a handful of times. J is TRBJ2-2 and V is TRBV24-1, with no clear D. CDR1 is KGHDR and CDR2 is SFDVKD in the germline V gene. There are 15 residues in the CDR3. Trimming pared 5 bases from V and 2 bases from J, leaving 11 bases between. For the CDR3, the DNA is TGTGCCACCAGTGCTAGGAACGTTAACACCGGGGAGCTGTTTTTT. Translation gives CATSARNVNTGELFF.

V usage is TRBV2 and J usage is TRBJ2-7, with 10 bases lining up with TRBD1. The V segment lost 8 bases and the J segment 3 bases; nucleotides outside the gene matches: 7. The CDR3 loop spans 14 amino acids. Germline-derived CDR1 and CDR2 are SNHLY and FYNNEI. The CDR3 sequence is CASDPGQGHYEQYF. CDR3 bases: TGTGCCAGCGACCCGGGACAGGGGCACTACGAGCAGTACTTC. Using reference TRBV2 and TRBJ2-7 for the parts outside the CDR3, the full variable domain is EPEVTQTPSHQVTQMGQEVILRCVPISNHLYFYWYRQILGQKVEFLVSFYNNEISEKSEIFDDQFSVERPDGSNFTLKIRSTKLEDSAMYFCASDPGQGHYEQYFGPGTRLTVT.

This clonotype was recorded a few times. The V and J genes are TRBV7-2 and TRBJ2-4, with D maybe TRBD2 (6 bases). The V end lost 0 bases, the J end lost 1 base, and 13 bases lay between the germline ends. The CDR3 totals 17 residues. Germline-derived CDR1 and CDR2 are SGHTA and FQGNSA. CDR3 bases: TGTGCCAGCAGCTTAGCGGGAGGACTCCTCGCCAAAAACATTCAGTACTTC. It yields the protein CASSLAGGLLAKNIQYF.

This clonotype was observed a handful of times. The chain joins TRBV12-3 or TRBV12-4 to TRBJ2-7, with TRBD1 matching over 7 bases. This CDR3 comprises 16 residues. J gave up 7 bases and V 7 bases, and 19 bases lay outside the gene matches. The CDR3 DNA follows: TGTGCCAGCACCCTAGGGACAGAGTTAACCCCTAGAGAGCAGTACTTC. Its translation: CASTLGTELTPREQYF.

The genes are TRBV12-3 or TRBV12-4 and TRBJ1-5; tentative D call: TRBD1 (5 bases). The CDR3 has 17 residues. V shed 2 bases and J shed 7 bases, with 21 bases lying between them. The CDR3 spells CASSLNFGRIRGQPQHF. CDR3 DNA sequence: TGTGCCAGCAGTTTAAATTTCGGACGGATTCGGGGGCAGCCCCAGCATTTT.

This clonotype was counted ten times or more. The J gene is TRBJ2-7, the V gene TRBV12-3 or TRBV12-4, with D possibly matching TRBD2 (7 bases). This CDR3 is built from 16 residues. Trimming left V 6 bases short and J 7 bases short, with 25 bases between. In DNA, the CDR3 is TGTGCCAGCAGCCAAGCGGGGTGGGGCATAGGGGGAGAGCAGTACTTC. Its protein product is CASSQAGWGIGGEQYF.

This clonotype was detected a few times. The V gene is TRBV7-2, the J gene TRBJ2-7; 10 nucleotides line up with TRBD1. The length of the CDR3 is 15 residues. The junction had 10 bases not matched to a gene; V was cut back by 5 bases and J by 6 bases. From germline, CDR1 is SGHTA and CDR2 FQGNSA. CDR3 coding DNA: TGTGCCAGCAGCCCAACCAGACAGGGGGCGGGCGAGCAGTACTTC. Translation gives CASSPTRQGAGEQYF.